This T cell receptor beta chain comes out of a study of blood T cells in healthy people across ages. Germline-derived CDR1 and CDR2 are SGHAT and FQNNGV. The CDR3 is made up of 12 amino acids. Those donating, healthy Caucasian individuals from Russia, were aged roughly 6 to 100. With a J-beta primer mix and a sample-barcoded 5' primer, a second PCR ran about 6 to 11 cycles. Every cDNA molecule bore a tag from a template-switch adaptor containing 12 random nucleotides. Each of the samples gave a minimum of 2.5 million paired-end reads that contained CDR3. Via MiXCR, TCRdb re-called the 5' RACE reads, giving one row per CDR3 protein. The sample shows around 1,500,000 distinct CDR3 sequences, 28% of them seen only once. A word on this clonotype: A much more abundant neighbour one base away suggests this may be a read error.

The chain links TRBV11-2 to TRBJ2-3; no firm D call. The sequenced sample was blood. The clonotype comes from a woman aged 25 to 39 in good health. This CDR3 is CTSSFVGDTQYF. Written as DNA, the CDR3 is TGTACCAGCAGCTTTGTTGGGGATACGCAGTATTTT.